The next 3 T cell receptor beta chains were all read from a single sample in a study of blood T cell repertoires in COVID-19. Repertoires were generated with immunoSEQ multiplex PCR, while TCRdb's copy carries only in-frame clones and drops some. The repertoire consists of about 71,000 clones, with approximately 90% occurring once and the leading ten covering under 6.5%. The source material was peripheral blood. The receptor set was obtained from a woman aged 18-29 years with acute or convalescent COVID-19.

The V gene is TRBV30, the J gene TRBJ1-1; D unresolved. In germline, CDR1 is GTSNPN, CDR2 SVGIG (reference sequence). V lost 5 bases, J lost 0 bases, and 10 bases lay in between. The CDR3 loop spans 13 amino acids. The CDR3 loop is CAWGRDMNTEAFF. The CDR3 bases are TGTGCCTGGGGACGGGATATGAACACTGAAGCTTTCTTT.

The V call is TRBV6-5, the J call TRBJ2-3, with 7 bases matching TRBD1. The CDR3 runs to 15 residues. CDR1 and CDR2 from the germline V gene are MNHEY and SVGAGI. J was trimmed by 8 bases and V by 2 bases; bases with no gene match: 10. This CDR3 is CASSYETGYRGTQYF. CDR3 sequence (DNA): TGTGCCAGCAGTTACGAGACAGGGTATCGCGGTACGCAGTATTTT.

V gene TRBV9 combines with J gene TRBJ2-3; D ambiguous. CDR1 and CDR2 from the germline V gene are SGDLS and YYNGEE. The germline V and J ends were trimmed by 0 bases and 0 bases, with 8 bases remaining between them. The CDR3 runs 15 residues. CDR3 nucleotide sequence: TGTGCCAGCAGCGTAGCAGGCTACAGCACAGATACGCAGTATTTT. Translated: CASSVAGYSTDTQYF.